This entry lists 2 T cell receptor beta chains sequenced from one sample in a study of shared clonotypes between healthy human individuals. The assay was immunoSEQ multiplex PCR, and TCRdb's table has in-frame clones only and misses some. The data contain some 2.4 million clones, 80% to 95% of them seen just once; the ten biggest clones take up 0.36%. Sequenced material: naive CD4+ T cells from PBMCs. Subset given: CD45RA+ positively selected. Source of these receptors: a man younger than 35 in good health. Some clones in this sample may be carry-over from other donors' samples.

This sequence joins TRBV19 and TRBJ2-2; TRBD1 agrees at 8 bases. Per germline, CDR1 LNHDA and CDR2 SQIVND (reference sequence). V trimming: 3 bases; J trimming: 5 bases; junction bases outside the gene matches: 8. This CDR3 has 16 amino acids. The CDR3 sequence is CASSILTGARTGELFF. CDR3 nucleotides: TGTGCCAGTAGTATCCTGACAGGGGCGCGGACCGGGGAGCTGTTTTTT.

On this clone itself: The same CDR3 is also encoded by other DNA sequences in this sample. The rearrangement links TRBV7-2 to TRBJ2-7, with D maybe TRBD1 (6 bases). The CDR3 has 14 amino acids. V lost 5 bases, J lost 2 bases, and 13 bases lay in between. The germline gives CDR1 SGHTA, CDR2 FQGNSA. For the CDR3, the DNA is TGTGCCAGCAGCCTAGGGGGAAAAACCTACGAGCAGTACTTC. Protein product: CASSLGGKTYEQYF.